A single sample is the source of the 3 T cell receptor beta chains below, sequenced in a study of human T cells and chemical hapten exposure. The time point is: pre-sensitization, week 0. Regarding treatment: therapeutic diphenylcyclopropenone sensitization with weekly scalp DPC. TCRdb used MiXCR to reprocess the RACE reads, holding one entry per CDR3 protein. The repertoire holds approximately 370,000 distinct CDR3 sequences, with about 5.4% as singletons. The specimen was whole blood, collected in connection with sensitization to the hapten diphenylcyclopropenone (DPC). These receptors came from a woman aged 18-29 years with alopecia areata. Some clones in this sample may be carry-over from other donors' samples.

In its sample, this clonotype was seen a few times. The chain carries TRBV20-1 and TRBJ2-3, with no clear D. The germline V gene has CDR1 DFQATT and CDR2 SNEGSKA (reference sequence). The CDR3 length is 10 residues. The V gene lost 2 bases and the J gene lost 5 bases, with 2 bases spanning the gap. The CDR3 loop is CSARLDTQYF. The CDR3, as DNA: TGCAGTGCTAGACTAGATACGCAGTATTTT.

The chain joins TRBV12-5 to TRBJ2-5; D perhaps matches TRBD2 (5 bases). CDR1 and CDR2 from the germline V gene are LGHNT and FRNRAP. The CDR3 covers 17 residues. V shed 2 bases and J shed 5 bases, with 21 bases lying between them. CDR3 amino acids: CASGLRDASTVGETQYF. CDR3 in DNA: TGTGCTAGTGGTTTGCGGGATGCCAGCACGGTGGGGGAGACCCAGTACTTC.

This clonotype was seen ten or more times. This rearrangement joins TRBV3-1 to TRBJ1-1, with D perhaps matching TRBD1 (6 bases). This CDR3 comprises 16 residues. Germline lookup yields CDR1 LGHDT and CDR2 YNNKEL (reference sequence). V was shortened by 4 bases and J by 2 bases, with 17 bases between the two germline ends. This CDR3 reads CASSPEDRGVNTEAFF. The CDR3 DNA follows: TGTGCCAGCAGCCCTGAGGATAGGGGGGTCAACACTGAAGCTTTCTTT.